A selection of T cell receptor beta chains follows, all from one sample in a study of blood T cell repertoires in COVID-19. This table comes from immunoSEQ multiplex PCR, and its TCRdb copy is limited to in-frame clones, with some not included. The top ten hold about 0.7% of the sample, which has 450,000 to 600,000 clones, roughly nine tenths seen once. Sequenced input: PBMCs or T cells enriched from blood (not recorded which). The receptors were sampled from a woman aged 18-29 years who had recovered from COVID-19. The CDR3 runs from the conserved cysteine through the conserved F or W. D genes are given only for firm matches. Clone size is not always given. Where it is, it says once, few, many or a class for expanded clones.

TRBV5-1	TRBD1	.	TRBJ2-7	CASSFPGQGSYEQYF	TGCGCCAGCAGCTTTCCGGGACAGGGATCCTACGAGCAGTACTTC
TRBV27	TRBD2	.	TRBJ2-3	CASSSTQSGGARGFTDTQYF	TGTGCCAGCAGTTCGACTCAAAGCGGGGGGGCCAGAGGGTTCACAGATACGCAGTATTTT
TRBV6-5	.	.	TRBJ2-7	CASSLTSFDEQYF	TGTGCCAGCAGTCTGACTAGTTTCGACGAGCAGTACTTC
TRBV20-1	.	.	TRBJ1-5	CSASQGSNQPQHF	TGCAGTGCTAGTCAGGGGAGCAATCAGCCCCAGCATTTT
TRBV4-1	TRBD1	.	TRBJ2-5	CASSPLGTGGQETQYF	TGCGCCAGCAGCCCCCTAGGGACAGGGGGCCAAGAGACCCAGTACTTC
TRBV29-1	TRBD1	.	TRBJ1-4	CSVVLTGGKLFF	TGCAGCGTTGTCCTGACAGGGGGAAAACTGTTTTTT
TRBV7-2	.	.	TRBJ1-2	CASSANRGGGGRDYGYTF	TGTGCCAGCAGCGCCAACAGAGGGGGGGGCGGACGCGACTATGGCTACACCTTC
TRBV19	TRBD1	few	TRBJ1-2	CASTSGTGGRGYGYTF	TGTGCCAGTACTTCCGGGACAGGGGGCCGCGGCTATGGCTACACCTTC
TRBV12-1	.	.	TRBJ1-2	CASSFARAGGRRGYTF	TGTGCCAGCAGCTTTGCGCGGGCGGGGGGGCGGCGCGGCTACACCTTC
TRBV5-1	.	.	TRBJ1-4	CASSLEVGEKLFF	TGCGCCAGCAGCTTGGAAGTGGGCGAAAAACTGTTTTTT
TRBV5-1	.	.	TRBJ1-4	CASSLTEFNEKLFF	TGCGCCAGCAGCTTGACAGAGTTTAATGAAAAACTGTTTTTT
TRBV2	TRBD1	many	TRBJ2-1	CASSEVAGTAIYNEQFF	TGTGCCAGCAGTGAAGTGGCCGGGACAGCGATTTACAATGAGCAGTTCTTC
TRBV18	TRBD2	many	TRBJ2-3	CASSPMASGYTDTQYF	TGTGCCAGCTCACCTATGGCTAGCGGGTACACAGATACGCAGTATTTT
TRBV2	.	.	TRBJ1-5	CASSEGGNQPQHF	TGTGCCAGCAGTGAGGGAGGGAATCAGCCCCAGCATTTT
TRBV4-2	TRBD2	.	TRBJ2-1	CASSQESGGGNEQFF	TGTGCCAGCAGCCAAGAGAGCGGGGGGGGGAATGAGCAGTTCTTC
TRBV30	.	.	TRBJ2-2	CAWLQGRNTGELFF	TGTGCCTGGCTCCAGGGGAGGAACACCGGGGAGCTGTTTTTT
TRBV5-1	.	.	TRBJ2-5	CASSLGRERGWETQYF	TGCGCCAGCAGCTTAGGCAGGGAAAGGGGTTGGGAGACCCAGTACTTC
TRBV2	.	.	TRBJ2-5	CASSARRHKKTQYF	TGTGCCAGCAGTGCCAGGCGCCATAAGAAGACCCAGTACTTC
TRBV19	.	once	TRBJ1-1	CASSIDPLWQGGAEAFF	TGTGCCAGTAGTATAGATCCTCTTTGGCAAGGAGGAGCTGAAGCTTTCTTT
TRBV2	.	.	TRBJ2-6	CASSEHSSGANVLTF	TGTGCCAGCAGTGAACACAGCTCTGGGGCCAACGTCCTGACTTTC
TRBV19	.	.	TRBJ1-1	CASSLQPTQNTEAFF	TGTGCCAGTAGTCTCCAACCGACTCAGAACACTGAAGCTTTCTTT
TRBV6-5	.	.	TRBJ1-1	CASSYSGGSGTEAFF	TGTGCCAGCAGTTACTCCGGGGGATCCGGGACTGAAGCTTTCTTT
TRBV18	.	.	TRBJ2-2	CASSPPQGMLGELFF	TGTGCCAGCTCACCACCGCAGGGGATGTTGGGGGAGCTGTTTTTT
TRBV3-1/TRBV3-2	TRBD1	.	TRBJ2-7	CASSQDRTGEYEQYF	TGTGCCAGCAGCCAAGACAGGACAGGGGAGTACGAGCAGTACTTC
TRBV7-2	.	few	TRBJ1-3	CASSLGPTGMGGNTIYF	TGTGCCAGCAGCTTGGGACCAACAGGGATGGGCGGAAACACCATATATTTT
TRBV4-1	.	.	TRBJ2-7	CASSQGLGDEQYF	TGCGCCAGCAGCCAAGGATTGGGAGACGAGCAGTACTTC
TRBV7-8	TRBD1	.	TRBJ2-2	CASSSVDRDTGELFF	TGTGCCAGCAGCTCAGTGGACAGGGACACCGGGGAGCTGTTTTTT
TRBV2	.	.	TRBJ2-7	CASRPLASEQYF	TGTGCCAGCAGACCTCTAGCGTCCGAGCAGTACTTC
TRBV9	TRBD1	.	TRBJ1-4	CASSANSGTGVEKLFF	TGTGCCAGCAGCGCAAACTCCGGGACAGGGGTCGAAAAACTGTTTTTT
TRBV4-1	.	once	TRBJ1-2	CASSVPSIRGYGYTF	TGCGCCAGCAGCGTCCCCTCGATAAGGGGATATGGCTACACCTTC
TRBV5-1	TRBD1	.	TRBJ2-7	CASSPRGLLGAYEQYF	TGCGCCAGCAGCCCCAGGGGGTTACTTGGGGCATACGAGCAGTACTTC